Below are 22 T cell receptor beta chains sequenced from a single sample in a study of neurological immune-mediated disorders. TCRdb called the 5' RACE reads again in MiXCR, with one record for every CDR3 protein. The table records 35,000 to 45,000 distinct CDR3 sequences, about 7% of them present only once. The sequencing sample was made of PBMCs. The receptor set was obtained from a woman aged 40 to 50 in good health.

This clonotype was counted at least ten times. The V call is TRBV29-1, the J call TRBJ2-1, with 10 bases matching TRBD2. V gave up 6 bases and J gave up 7 bases; unmatched junction bases: 12. The length of the CDR3 is 15 residues. Germline lookup yields CDR1 SQVTM and CDR2 ANQGSEA. The CDR3 bases are TGCAGCGTAAAGACGCCGGGACTAGCGACAAATGAGCAGTTCTTC. This sequence encodes CSVKTPGLATNEQFF.

This clonotype was seen ten or more times. The genes are TRBV3-1 and TRBJ1-1; 8 bases align to TRBD1. Germline lookup yields CDR1 LGHDT and CDR2 YNNKEL (reference sequence). The CDR3 is 15 residues long. V lost 3 bases to trimming and J lost 2 bases; unmatched junction nucleotides: 5. CDR3 DNA sequence: TGTGCCAGCAGCCATGCCGACAGGGGTAACACTGAAGCTTTCTTT. Translated: CASSHADRGNTEAFF.

This clonotype showed up just once. The junction differs from germline at one of its ends, possibly a read error. The chain joins TRBV20-1 to TRBJ1-2; a weak D match, TRBD1 (6 bases). There are 14 residues in the CDR3. Germline assignment: CDR1 DFQATT and CDR2 SNEGSKA (reference sequence). The CDR3 coding sequence is TGCAGTTCTAGGCCCTCAGGGGCGGGCTATGGCTACACCTTC. This gives the protein CSSRPSGAGYGYTF.

This clonotype was detected many times. CDR3 loop: CASSHPGVGIVDAFF. CDR3 bases: TGCGCCAGCAGCCACCCGGGCGTGGGTATTGTTGACGCTTTCTTT. The chain uses TRBV4-1 and TRBJ1-1; the D is unclear. Deletions cut 3 bases from V and 11 bases from J, with 22 bases between. Per the germline V gene, CDR1 is MGHRA and CDR2 is YSYEKL. The CDR3 extends over 15 amino acids.

Ten or more counts support this clonotype. The chain recombines TRBV20-1 with TRBJ1-5; TRBD1 matches 8 bases. The germline V gene has CDR1 DFQATT and CDR2 SNEGSKA (reference sequence). The CDR3 has 14 residues. V lost 1 base and J lost 4; bases outside the gene matches: 3. CDR3 protein: CSARGGQGNQPQHF. Here the CDR3 DNA reads TGCAGTGCTAGAGGAGGACAGGGTAATCAGCCCCAGCATTTT.

V and J are TRBV7-2 and TRBJ1-3; a weak D match, TRBD1 (5 bases). V was pared by 1 base and J by 0 bases, with 13 bases between. The length of the CDR3 is 17 residues. Germline V gene data show CDR1 as SGHTA and CDR2 as FQGNSA. The CDR3 nucleotides are TGTGCCAGCAGCTTAGTGTCTTGGAGGGGCTCTGGAAACACCATATATTTT. Its translation is CASSLVSWRGSGNTIYF.

This clonotype was seen at least ten times. This sequence joins TRBV5-1 and TRBJ2-7; 7 nucleotides agree with TRBD1. The CDR3 sequence is 14 residues long. Trimming removed 3 bases from V and 5 bases from J; junction bases left unmatched: 8. Per the germline V gene, CDR1 is SGHRS and CDR2 is YFSETQ. The CDR3 protein is CASSSLRDRDEQYF. CDR3 in DNA: TGCGCCAGCAGCTCCCTTCGAGACAGGGACGAGCAGTACTTC.

There are many counts of this clonotype. The CDR3 protein is CASTSTDTQYF. In DNA, the CDR3 is TGTGCCTCAACTAGCACAGATACGCAGTATTTT. The chain employs TRBV6-6 and TRBJ2-3; D ambiguous. This CDR3 comprises 11 residues. V gave up 11 bases and J gave up 0 bases, with 6 bases separating them. Looked up from germline, CDR1 is MNHNY and CDR2 is SVGAGI (reference sequence).

At least ten counts were recorded for this clonotype. The chain combines TRBV11-2 with TRBJ2-7, with D possibly matching TRBD1 (5 bases). Deletions cut 1 base from V and 3 bases from J, with 7 bases between. Per germline, CDR1 SGHAT and CDR2 FQNNGV. The CDR3 is 13 residues long. This CDR3 reads CASSLGGIYEQYV. For the CDR3, the DNA is TGTGCCAGCAGCTTAGGGGGCATCTACGAGCAGTACGTC.

This clonotype was seen at least ten times. The chain joins TRBV5-6 to TRBJ2-2; a possible D gene is TRBD1 (6 bases). The CDR3 runs 15 residues. CDR1 is SGHDT and CDR2 is YYEEEE in the germline V gene. V gave up 4 bases and J gave up 1 base, with 11 bases separating them. This CDR3 reads CASSRGHLNTGELFF. The CDR3 coding sequence is TGTGCCAGCAGCCGGGGACACCTGAACACCGGGGAGCTGTTTTTT.

This clonotype was picked up many times. This sequence joins TRBV5-1 and TRBJ2-1; no clear D gene. Trimming shortened V by 2 bases and J by 5 bases, and 2 bases separated the two germline ends. In germline, CDR1 is SGHRS, CDR2 YFSETQ. This CDR3 region has 11 residues. The DNA for the CDR3 is TGCGCCAGCAGCTTAAACAATGAGCAGTTCTTC. Amino acid sequence: CASSLNNEQFF.

Written as DNA, the CDR3 is TGCGCCAGCAGTTCCGGGGCCAGAAATAACTATGGCTACACCTTC. Amino acids: CASSSGARNNYGYTF. The chain combines TRBV5-1 with TRBJ1-2; tentative D call: TRBD1 (5 bases). The CDR3 covers 15 residues. V was shortened by 5 bases and J by 1 base, with 15 bases between the two germline ends. Germline-derived CDR1 and CDR2 are SGHRS and YFSETQ.

The chain has TRBV24-1 and TRBJ1-5; D might be TRBD1 (5 bases). This CDR3 has 15 residues. Per the germline V gene, CDR1 is KGHDR and CDR2 is SFDVKD. V was cut by 3 bases and J by 6 bases, with 14 bases left in between. In DNA form, the CDR3 reads TGTGCCACCAGTGATGGGGGGACTGTTGGTCAGCCCCAGCATTTT. Protein product: CATSDGGTVGQPQHF.

In this sample, this clonotype turned up many times. The chain couples TRBV6-6 to TRBJ1-2, with 10 bases matching TRBD1. V dropped 6 bases and J dropped 12; count of bases not matched to a gene: 10. The germline CDR1 and CDR2 sequences are MNHNY and SVGAGI (reference sequence). This CDR3 is built from 13 residues. The CDR3 sequence: CASRSGTGAKNTF. The CDR3, as DNA: TGTGCCAGCAGATCCGGGACAGGGGCGAAAAACACCTTC.

This clonotype was counted ten times or more. The chain recombines TRBV18 with TRBJ2-1; D uncertain. CDR1 is KGHSH, CDR2 LQKENI, per germline. The CDR3 consists of 15 residues. Deletions cut 3 bases from V and 4 bases from J, with 13 bases between. The CDR3, as DNA: TGTGCCAGCTCACCCCCAGCAGATATATACAATGAGCAGTTCTTC. Protein sequence: CASSPPADIYNEQFF. Complete variable domain (other parts from reference TRBV18 and TRBJ2-1): NAGVMQNPRHLVRRRGQEARLRCSPMKGHSHVYWYRQLPEEGLKFMVYLQKENIIDESGMPKERFSAEFPKEGPSILRIQQVVRGDSAAYFCASSPPADIYNEQFFGPGTRLTVL.

This clonotype was counted a few times. This may be a read error, as it is one base from a much larger clone. The chain is built from TRBV6-4 and TRBJ2-1; TRBD2 agrees at 11 bases. Germline CDR1 reads MRHNA; CDR2 reads SNTAGT. The ends lost 0 bases at V and 6 bases at J; junction bases unmatched: 1. The CDR3 spans 15 residues. CDR3 residues: CASSDSTSGINEQFF. CDR3 DNA: TGTGCCAGCAGTGACTCGACTAGCGGGATCAATGAGCAGTTCTTC.

This clonotype was detected many times. The gene calls are TRBV6-5 and TRBJ1-5; no clear D gene. Per germline, CDR1 MNHEY and CDR2 SVGAGI. The CDR3 is 13 amino acids. Trimming removed 2 bases at V and 6 bases at J, with 8 bases between. The CDR3 nucleotides are TGTGCCAGCAGTTACGATAGGACTCAGCCCCAGCATTTT. Translated: CASSYDRTQPQHF.

This clonotype was observed at least ten times. The chain has TRBV9 and TRBJ1-1, with D perhaps TRBD1 (6 bases). Germline lookup yields CDR1 SGDLS and CDR2 YYNGEE. The length of the CDR3 is 14 residues. The V and J ends lost 0 bases and 4 bases respectively, with 10 bases between them. As DNA, the CDR3 is TGTGCCAGCAGCGTAGTAGGGGGAAGCACTGAAGCTTTCTTT. Encoded protein: CASSVVGGSTEAFF.

This clonotype was detected many times. The rearrangement joins TRBV5-1 to TRBJ2-7; 10 bases agree with TRBD2. Germline assignment: CDR1 SGHRS and CDR2 YFSETQ. CDR3 length equals 17 residues. With V trimmed by 0 bases and J by 3 bases, 9 bases remained unmatched. DNA for the CDR3: TGCGCCAGCAGCTTGGTCTCCGGGACTAGCGAGAACTACGAGCAGTACTTC. This translates into CASSLVSGTSENYEQYF.

This clonotype was seen ten or more times. This rearrangement joins TRBV3-1 to TRBJ2-2, with 7 bases that match TRBD2. V trimming: 4 bases; J trimming: 7 bases; junction bases outside the gene matches: 15. The CDR3 covers 17 residues. Looked up from germline, CDR1 is LGHDT and CDR2 is YNNKEL (reference sequence). This CDR3 reads CASSPPHWREFGGELFF. The CDR3 DNA sequence: TGTGCCAGCAGCCCACCCCACTGGCGGGAGTTCGGCGGGGAGCTGTTTTTT.

The chain couples TRBV5-6 to TRBJ1-2; 8 bases are a match to TRBD1. CDR1 and CDR2 (germline): SGHDT, YYEEEE. This CDR3 is 13 amino acids long. V gave up 5 bases and J gave up 8 bases; unmatched junction bases: 8. The DNA of the CDR3 is TGTGCCAGCAGGGACAGGGTCATGCAGGGCTACACCTTC. Encoded protein: CASRDRVMQGYTF.

This clonotype was recorded at least ten times. The chain uses TRBV27 and TRBJ1-1, with D unresolved. Germline V gives CDR1 MNHEY, CDR2 SMNVEV (reference sequence). The V end lost 7 bases, the J end lost 1 base, and 10 bases lay between the germline ends. The CDR3 is made up of 13 amino acids. The CDR3 reads CASKGRWNTEAFF. For the CDR3, the DNA is TGTGCCAGCAAGGGTCGCTGGAACACTGAAGCTTTCTTT.